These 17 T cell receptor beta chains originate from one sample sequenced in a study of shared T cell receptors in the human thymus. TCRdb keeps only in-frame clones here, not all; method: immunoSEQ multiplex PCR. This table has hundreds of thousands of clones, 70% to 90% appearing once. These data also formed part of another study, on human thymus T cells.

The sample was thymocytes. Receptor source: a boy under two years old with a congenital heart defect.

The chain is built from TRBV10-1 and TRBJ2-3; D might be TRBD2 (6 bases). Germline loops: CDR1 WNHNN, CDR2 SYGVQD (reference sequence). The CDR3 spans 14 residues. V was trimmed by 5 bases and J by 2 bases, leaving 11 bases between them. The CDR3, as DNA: TGCGCCAGCAGTACGGGGACTTTCACAGATACGCAGTATTTT. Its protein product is CASSTGTFTDTQYF.

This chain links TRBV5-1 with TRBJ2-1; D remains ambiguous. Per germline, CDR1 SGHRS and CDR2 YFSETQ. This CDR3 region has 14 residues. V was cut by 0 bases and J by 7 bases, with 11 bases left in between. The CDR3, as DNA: TGCGCCAGCAGCTTGGACAGTCTGTGGAATGAGCAGTTCTTC. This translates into CASSLDSLWNEQFF.

As DNA, the CDR3 is TGTGCCAGCAGTCCCACGCGGCCTATCGTGAGCTCCTACAATGAGCAGTTCTTC. Amino acids: CASSPTRPIVSSYNEQFF. The chain employs TRBV27 and TRBJ2-1; no clear D gene. The CDR3 extends over 18 amino acids. From germline, CDR1 is MNHEY and CDR2 SMNVEV (reference sequence). V was clipped by 5 bases and J by 0 bases, with 20 bases between them.

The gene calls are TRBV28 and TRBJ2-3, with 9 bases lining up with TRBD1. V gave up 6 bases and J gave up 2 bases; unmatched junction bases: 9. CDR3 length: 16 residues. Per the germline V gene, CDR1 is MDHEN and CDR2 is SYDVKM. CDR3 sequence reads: CASRHPGQGPTDTQYF. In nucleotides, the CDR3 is TGTGCCAGCAGGCACCCGGGACAGGGACCCACAGATACGCAGTATTTT. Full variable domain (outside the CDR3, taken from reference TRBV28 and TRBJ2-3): DVKVTQSSRYLVKRTGEKVFLECVQDMDHENMFWYRQDPGLGLRLIYFSYDVKMKEKGDIPEGYSVSREKKERFSLILESASTNQTSMYLCASRHPGQGPTDTQYFGPGTRLTVL.

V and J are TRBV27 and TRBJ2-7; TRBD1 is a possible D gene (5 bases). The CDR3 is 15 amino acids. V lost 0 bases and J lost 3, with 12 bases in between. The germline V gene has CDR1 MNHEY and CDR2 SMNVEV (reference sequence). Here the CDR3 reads CASSLSSGHLYEQYF. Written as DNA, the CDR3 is TGTGCCAGCAGTTTATCGTCCGGACACCTCTACGAGCAGTACTTC.

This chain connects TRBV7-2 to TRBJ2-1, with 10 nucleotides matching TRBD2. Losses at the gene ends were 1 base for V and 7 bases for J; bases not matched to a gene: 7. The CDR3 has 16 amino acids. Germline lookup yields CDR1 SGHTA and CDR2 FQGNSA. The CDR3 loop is CASSLGVLAGVNEQFF. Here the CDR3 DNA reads TGTGCCAGCAGCTTAGGCGTGCTAGCGGGAGTGAATGAGCAGTTCTTC.

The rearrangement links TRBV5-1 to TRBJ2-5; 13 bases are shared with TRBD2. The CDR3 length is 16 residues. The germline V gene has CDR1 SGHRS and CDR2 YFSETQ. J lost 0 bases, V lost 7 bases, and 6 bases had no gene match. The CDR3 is CASGHGTSGNQETQYF. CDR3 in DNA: TGCGCCAGCGGCCACGGGACTAGCGGGAACCAAGAGACCCAGTACTTC.

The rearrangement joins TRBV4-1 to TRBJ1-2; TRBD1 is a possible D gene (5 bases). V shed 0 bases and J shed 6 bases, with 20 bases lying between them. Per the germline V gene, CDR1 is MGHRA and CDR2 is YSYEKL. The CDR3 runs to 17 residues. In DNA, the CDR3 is TGCGCCAGCAGCCAAGATTGCCCGAATCAGGGTAGGAATGGCTACACCTTC. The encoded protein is CASSQDCPNQGRNGYTF.

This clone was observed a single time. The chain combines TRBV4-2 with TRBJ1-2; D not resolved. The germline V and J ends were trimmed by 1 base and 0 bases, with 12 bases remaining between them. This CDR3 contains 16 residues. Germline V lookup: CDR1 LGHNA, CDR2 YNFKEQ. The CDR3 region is CASSQGALGANYGYTF. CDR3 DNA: TGTGCCAGCAGCCAAGGGGCTTTGGGTGCTAACTATGGCTACACCTTC.

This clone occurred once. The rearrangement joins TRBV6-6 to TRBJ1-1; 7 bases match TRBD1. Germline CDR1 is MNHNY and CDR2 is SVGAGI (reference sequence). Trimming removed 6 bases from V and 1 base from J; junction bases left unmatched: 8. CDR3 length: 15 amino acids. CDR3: CASSPAPGGNTEAFF. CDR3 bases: TGTGCCAGCAGCCCGGCCCCAGGGGGGAACACTGAAGCTTTCTTT.

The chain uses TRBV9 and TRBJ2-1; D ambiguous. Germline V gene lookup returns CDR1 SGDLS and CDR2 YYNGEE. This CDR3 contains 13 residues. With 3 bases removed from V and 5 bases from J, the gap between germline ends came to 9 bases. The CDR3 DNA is TGTGCCAGCAGCGCTGACTTCCACAATGAGCAGTTCTTC. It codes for CASSADFHNEQFF.

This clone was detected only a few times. CDR3 amino acids: CASSTLLAGGMETQYF. The CDR3 nucleotides are TGTGCCAGCAGTACCTTACTAGCGGGAGGGATGGAGACCCAGTACTTC. This chain uses TRBV2 with TRBJ2-5; 13 bases fit TRBD2. The ends lost 5 bases at V and 5 bases at J; junction bases unmatched: 8. From germline, CDR1 is SNHLY and CDR2 FYNNEI. The CDR3 length is 16 residues. Using reference TRBV2 and TRBJ2-5 for the parts outside the CDR3, the full variable domain is EPEVTQTPSHQVTQMGQEVILRCVPISNHLYFYWYRQILGQKVEFLVSFYNNEISEKSEIFDDQFSVERPDGSNFTLKIRSTKLEDSAMYFCASSTLLAGGMETQYFGPGTRLLVL.

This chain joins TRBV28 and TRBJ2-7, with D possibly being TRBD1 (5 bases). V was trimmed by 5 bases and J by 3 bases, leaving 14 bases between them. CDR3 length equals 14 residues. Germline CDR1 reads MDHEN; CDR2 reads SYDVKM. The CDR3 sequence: CASSPAAGIYEQYF. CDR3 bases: TGTGCCAGCAGTCCCGCGGCAGGGATCTACGAGCAGTACTTC.

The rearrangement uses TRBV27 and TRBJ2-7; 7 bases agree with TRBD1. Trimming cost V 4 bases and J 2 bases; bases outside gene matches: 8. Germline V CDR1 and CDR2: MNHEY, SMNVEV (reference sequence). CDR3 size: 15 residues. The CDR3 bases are TGTGCCAGCAGTTCCCCCCGGGACAGTGCCTACGAGCAGTACTTC. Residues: CASSSPRDSAYEQYF.

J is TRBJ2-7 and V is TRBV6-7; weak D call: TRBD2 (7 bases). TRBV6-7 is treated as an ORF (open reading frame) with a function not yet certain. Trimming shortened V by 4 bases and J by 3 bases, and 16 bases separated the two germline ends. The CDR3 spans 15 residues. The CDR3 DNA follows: TGTGCCAGCAGTTGGCGACGGGGGGCGGGCTACGAGCAGTACTTC. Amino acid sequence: CASSWRRGAGYEQYF.

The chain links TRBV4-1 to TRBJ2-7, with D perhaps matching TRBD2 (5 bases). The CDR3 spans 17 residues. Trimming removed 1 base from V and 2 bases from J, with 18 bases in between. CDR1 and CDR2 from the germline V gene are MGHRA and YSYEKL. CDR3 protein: CASSQGLDSQHPYEQYF. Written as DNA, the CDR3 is TGCGCCAGCAGCCAAGGCCTGGACTCGCAGCATCCCTACGAGCAGTACTTC.

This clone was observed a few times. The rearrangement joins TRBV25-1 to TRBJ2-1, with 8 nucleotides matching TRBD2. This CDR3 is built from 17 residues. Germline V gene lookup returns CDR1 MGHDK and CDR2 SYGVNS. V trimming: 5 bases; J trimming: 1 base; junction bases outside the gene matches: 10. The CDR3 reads CASSISTREVSYNEQFF. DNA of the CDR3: TGTGCCAGCAGTATCAGCACGCGGGAGGTGTCCTACAATGAGCAGTTCTTC. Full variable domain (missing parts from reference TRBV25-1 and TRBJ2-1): EADIYQTPRYLVIGTGKKITLECSQTMGHDKMYWYQQDPGMELHLIHYSYGVNSTEKGDLSSESTVSRIRTEHFPLTLESARPSHTSQYLCASSISTREVSYNEQFFGPGTRLTVL.